The 15 T cell receptor beta chains given below trace back to one sample, sequenced in a study of blood T cell repertoires in COVID-19. The assay was immunoSEQ multiplex PCR, and TCRdb's table has in-frame clones only and misses some. The repertoire holds under 300,000 clones, roughly 88% seen once, with 2.5% to 3.5% in the top ten. The specimen sequenced was peripheral blood. The receptors come from a woman between 25 and 40 years old with active or convalescent COVID-19.

This chain connects TRBV7-3 to TRBJ2-3; 10 nucleotides agree with TRBD2. The CDR3 runs 17 residues. From germline, CDR1 is SGHTA and CDR2 FQGTGA. V gave up 2 bases and J gave up 1 base; unmatched junction bases: 6. CDR3 in DNA: TGTGCCAGCAGCTTATTGGGTCTAGCGGGGGGCACAGATACGCAGTATTTT. Amino acids: CASSLLGLAGGTDTQYF.

This clone was observed a single time. The CDR3 DNA sequence: TGTGCCAGCAGCTTGGGTCCCGGACTAGCGGGGGGAAATGAGCAGTTCTTC. Translation: CASSLGPGLAGGNEQFF. The gene calls are TRBV5-4 and TRBJ2-1; TRBD2 aligns across 14 bases. V gave up 0 bases and J gave up 7 bases; unmatched junction bases: 6. From germline, CDR1 is SGHNT and CDR2 YYREEE (reference sequence). This CDR3 comprises 17 residues.

The V and J genes are TRBV30 and TRBJ2-1; no definite D call. V was clipped by 3 bases and J by 6 bases, with 15 bases between them. This CDR3 is 14 amino acids long. Germline assignment: CDR1 GTSNPN and CDR2 SVGIG (reference sequence). For the CDR3, the DNA is TGTGCCTGGAGGCCACCCCCCCAGATCAATGAGCAGTTCTTC. Encoded protein: CAWRPPPQINEQFF.

The gene calls are TRBV19 and TRBJ1-5; D remains unclear. The germline V gene has CDR1 LNHDA and CDR2 SQIVND (reference sequence). V gave up 7 bases and J gave up 6 bases, with 13 bases separating them. CDR3 length: 13 amino acids. DNA of the CDR3: TGTGCCAGTAATACGGAGCCCCGTCAGCCCCAGCATTTT. This gives the protein CASNTEPRQPQHF.

The chain couples TRBV5-4 to TRBJ2-7, with 7 nucleotides matching TRBD1. Germline V CDR1 and CDR2: SGHNT, YYREEE (reference sequence). J was trimmed by 2 bases and V by 5 bases; bases with no gene match: 10. CDR3 length equals 15 residues. The CDR3 sequence: CASRHAGTATYEQYF. CDR3 in DNA: TGTGCCAGCAGACACGCCGGGACAGCGACCTACGAGCAGTACTTC.

The chain combines TRBV28 with TRBJ2-7; 9 nucleotides match TRBD2. Germline V gene sequence: CDR1 MDHEN, CDR2 SYDVKM. With 5 bases clipped from V and 2 bases from J, the junction kept 7 bases outside the gene matches. This CDR3 is built from 15 residues. CDR3 in amino acids: CASSASSGTAYEQYF. The CDR3 DNA reads TGTGCCAGCAGTGCTTCTAGCGGGACCGCCTACGAGCAGTACTTC. Full variable domain (remainder filled in from reference TRBV28 and TRBJ2-7): DVKVTQSSRYLVKRTGEKVFLECVQDMDHENMFWYRQDPGLGLRLIYFSYDVKMKEKGDIPEGYSVSREKKERFSLILESASTNQTSMYLCASSASSGTAYEQYFGPGTRLTVT.

The V call is TRBV6-4, the J call TRBJ2-5, with D tentatively TRBD1 (5 bases). The CDR3 runs to 13 residues. CDR1 and CDR2 (germline): MRHNA, SNTAGT. V was shortened by 3 bases and J by 5 bases, with 10 bases between the two germline ends. The DNA of the CDR3 is TGTGCCAGCAGTGATGGGGCGCGGGAGACCCAGTACTTC. It codes for CASSDGARETQYF.

The rearrangement uses TRBV30 and TRBJ2-7, with a possible D match to TRBD2 (5 bases). CDR1 and CDR2 from the germline V gene are GTSNPN and SVGIG (reference sequence). There are 14 residues in the CDR3. Trimming removed 2 bases at V and 3 bases at J, with 14 bases between. CDR3 coding DNA: TGTGCCTGGAGTTACGGGGATGGGGACTACGAGCAGTACTTC. Its translation is CAWSYGDGDYEQYF. Complete variable domain (other parts from reference TRBV30 and TRBJ2-7): SQTIHQWPATLVQPVGSPLSLECTVEGTSNPNLYWYRQAAGRGLQLLFYSVGIGQISSEVPQNLSASRPQDRQFILSSKKLLLSDSGFYLCAWSYGDGDYEQYFGPGTRLTVT.

The chain is built from TRBV5-8 and TRBJ1-2, with TRBD1 identical over 11 bases. The V segment lost 4 bases and the J segment 5 bases; nucleotides outside the gene matches: 4. CDR1 is SGHTS, CDR2 YDEGEE, per germline. This CDR3 comprises 14 residues. This CDR3 reads CASSRTGGAYGYTF. CDR3 nucleotide sequence: TGTGCCAGCAGCCGGACAGGGGGCGCGTATGGCTACACCTTC.

V is TRBV7-9 and J is TRBJ1-2, with TRBD1 as a possible D gene (6 bases). The CDR3 extends over 14 amino acids. The germline V and J ends were trimmed by 5 bases and 8 bases, with 18 bases remaining between them. Germline CDR1 and CDR2: SEHNR and FQNEAQ (reference sequence). CDR3 residues: CASSPPMGAEGYTF. The CDR3 DNA follows: TGTGCCAGCAGCCCCCCCATGGGGGCGGAAGGCTACACCTTC. The full variable domain, with the rest looked up from reference TRBV7-9 and TRBJ1-2, is DTGVSQNPRHKITKRGQNVTFRCDPISEHNRLYWYRQTLGQGPEFLTYFQNEAQLEKSRLLSDRFSAERPKGSFSTLEIQRTEQGDSAMYLCASSPPMGAEGYTFGSGTRLTVV.

This clone turned up a few times. The chain recombines TRBV30 with TRBJ2-5, with 7 bases fitting TRBD1. The CDR3 has 12 residues. From germline, CDR1 is GTSNPN and CDR2 SVGIG (reference sequence). The J segment lost 5 bases and the V segment lost 0 bases, leaving 0 bases of the junction unmatched. CDR3 bases: TGTGCCTGGAGTGTACAGGGGGAGACCCAGTACTTC. It yields the protein CAWSVQGETQYF.

This chain joins TRBV5-1 and TRBJ2-1; 9 positions match TRBD1. The V gene end was trimmed by 4 bases and the J gene end by 7 bases; junction bases not matched to a gene: 12. Per germline, CDR1 SGHRS and CDR2 YFSETQ. This CDR3 comprises 16 residues. In DNA, the CDR3 is TGCGCCAGCAGCCCCGATACGGGACAGGGCAGGAATGAGCAGTTCTTC. Amino acid sequence: CASSPDTGQGRNEQFF.

J is TRBJ1-5 and V is TRBV20-1, with a weak D call TRBD1 (6 bases). The CDR3 length is 11 residues. CDR1 and CDR2 (germline): DFQATT, SNEGSKA (reference sequence). Trimming left V 6 bases short and J 13 bases short, with 16 bases between. CDR3 nucleotide sequence: TGCAGTGCCTTTCGAACAGGGATTCAGCATTTT. Protein sequence: CSAFRTGIQHF.

The chain carries TRBV30 and TRBJ2-3; TRBD1 might be the D (5 bases). Germline V gene sequence: CDR1 GTSNPN, CDR2 SVGIG (reference sequence). V was pared by 0 bases and J by 4 bases, with 14 bases between. CDR3 length: 15 amino acids. The CDR3 DNA reads TGTGCCTGGAGTGTAGGGGCAGGGAATGCAGATACGCAGTATTTT. Translating it yields CAWSVGAGNADTQYF.

The DNA for the CDR3 is TGTGCCAGCAGCTTGGGGACAGGGGCCTACGAGCAGTACTTC. Translation: CASSLGTGAYEQYF. J is TRBJ2-7 and V is TRBV7-2; the match to TRBD1 covers 10 bases. This CDR3 comprises 14 residues. V was pared by 3 bases and J by 2 bases, with 1 base of the junction left unmatched. Looked up from germline, CDR1 is SGHTA and CDR2 is FQGNSA.